This TCR beta chain was recovered during a study of beta chain features in type 1 diabetes. This clone was picked up a small number of times. The antigen remains undetermined. Germline V gene sequence: CDR1 GTSNPN, CDR2 SVGIG (reference sequence). V was trimmed by 2 bases and J by 6 bases, leaving 17 bases between them. CDR3 length: 16 amino acids. The study reverse transcribed the entire isolated RNA, so it sequenced expressed TCRB transcripts. Sequenced by immunoSEQ multiplex PCR; TCRdb stores in-frame clones only, minus some. The repertoire consists of 600,000 to 700,000 clones, with around 15% occurring once and the leading ten covering roughly 0.022%. General study points: Across patients, naive, central memory and Treg TCRB repertoires exhibited apparently greater similarity than was observed across healthy donors. Within each of all four CD4+ subsets, Type 1 diabetes patients had TCRB CDR3s that were moderately but significantly shorter.

The chain uses TRBV30 and TRBJ2-6; D ambiguous. The sample was naive CD4+ T cells from blood. This TCR was sampled from a man between 18 and 35 years old with type 1 diabetes. CDR3 in DNA: TGTGCCTGGAGTAGGGCAGGAAGGGTGGTGGCCAACGTCCTGACTTTC. Protein product: CAWSRAGRVVANVLTF.